The rows below give T cell receptor beta chains drawn from one sample of a study of T cells in Graves' hyperthyroidism and ophthalmopathy. Each CDR3 protein is one row after TCRdb ran MiXCR on the multiplex PCR reads. The repertoire includes roughly 380,000 distinct CDR3 sequences, over 11% of them detected once, and approximately 11% sits in the top ten. Sequencing was done on a sample of blood. The receptors derive from an older woman with Graves' hyperthyroidism. Each CDR3 is given with its conserved first and last residue.

>TRBV20-1
CSARGPAARLDPTQYF
>TRBV10-3
CAISESQGITEAFF
>TRBV7-9
CASSATKRGKETQYF
>TRBV7-9
CASSGSWLSYEQYF
>TRBV9
CASSVSVPTRAGGVNEQFF
>TRBV7-6
CASSLGQSGVGELFF
>TRBV5-1
CASSLGSYEGKYF
>TRBV3-1
CASSLGTILNEQFF
>TRBV10-3
CAITPRRGNEAFF
>TRBV6-1
CASNSVGPQHF
>TRBV11-2
CASSLVFQFFGTGTGELFF
>TRBV10-3
CAIRGTARGNEQYF
>TRBV7-6
CASSLASRASTDTQYF
>TRBV2
CASPGQGNSPLHF
>TRBV12-3/TRBV12-4
CASSNHQGGLGQKYGYTF
>TRBV6-5
CASSYSTVNTEAFF
>TRBV6-1
CASSEQIGTRRPFF
>TRBV19
CASSSRDSAYEQYF
>TRBV24-1
CATSEGLAGGANEQFF
>TRBV9
CASSVVGNTGTQYF
>TRBV12-3/TRBV12-4
CASSPRKTGSQFF
>TRBV19
CASSISGTGYNEQYF
>TRBV20-1
CSASAWASGSNNEQFF
>TRBV6-2/TRBV6-3
CASSGDRSYDTGELFF
>TRBV12-3/TRBV12-4
CASSLRGTSGRAGEQFF
>TRBV18
CASSPPGQEFGNTIYF
>TRBV20-1
CSAPAIGGAEKLFF
>TRBV24-1
CATSPWAVTSEYF
>TRBV28
CASSLDPSPGNTIYF
>TRBV29-1
CSVVPLDRANYGYTF
>TRBV19
CASSRTSGGGTDTQYF
>TRBV12-3/TRBV12-4
CASSWSWGSNQPQHF
>TRBV30
CAWSSGGYGYTF
>TRBV20-1
CSAGIAENTGELFF
>TRBV27
CLSAANTEAFF
>TRBV19
CASSSPGGVTDTQYF
>TRBV18
CASSPPNRDPVGYTF
>TRBV7-8
CASTLASTDTQYF